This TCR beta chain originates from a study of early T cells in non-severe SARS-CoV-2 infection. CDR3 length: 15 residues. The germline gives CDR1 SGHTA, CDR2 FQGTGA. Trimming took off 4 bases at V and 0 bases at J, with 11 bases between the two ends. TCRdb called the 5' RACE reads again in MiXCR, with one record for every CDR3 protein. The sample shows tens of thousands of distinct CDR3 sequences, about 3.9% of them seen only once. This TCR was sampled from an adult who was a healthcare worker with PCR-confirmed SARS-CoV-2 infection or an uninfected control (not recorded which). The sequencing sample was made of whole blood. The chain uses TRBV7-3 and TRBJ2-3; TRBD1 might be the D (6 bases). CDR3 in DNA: TGTGCCAGCAGCTCCGGGACATCCAGCACAGATACGCAGTATTTT. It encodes CASSSGTSSTDTQYF.